The subject of this entry is one T cell receptor beta chain. The target antigen is unknown. This sample stems from a study of blood T cells in healthy people across ages. Germline CDR1 and CDR2: SGHVS and FNYEAQ. The V and J ends lost 5 bases and 5 bases, in that order; junction bases with no gene match: 6. The CDR3 runs to 16 residues. Overall study results and limits: Diversity of TCR beta correlated strongly with naive T cell percentage.

For the second PCR, which ran for about 6 to 11 cycles, a sample-barcoded 5' primer and a J-beta primer mix were used. A template-switch adaptor that had 12 random nucleotides put a tag on each cDNA molecule. TCRdb redid the calling of the 5' RACE reads with MiXCR, one entry per CDR3 protein. The data show around 1.5 million distinct CDR3 sequences, roughly 64% seen once. The study isolated at least 6.5 million PBMCs from each sample. Sequencing was carried out using blood. The V call is TRBV7-6, the J call TRBJ1-6, with 10 bases aligning to TRBD1. This sequence originates from a man aged 18 to 35 in good health. The CDR3 nucleotides read TGTGCCAGCAGCCCCGGACAGGGGGGGAATAATTCACCCCTCCACTTT. Its translation is CASSPGQGGNNSPLHF.